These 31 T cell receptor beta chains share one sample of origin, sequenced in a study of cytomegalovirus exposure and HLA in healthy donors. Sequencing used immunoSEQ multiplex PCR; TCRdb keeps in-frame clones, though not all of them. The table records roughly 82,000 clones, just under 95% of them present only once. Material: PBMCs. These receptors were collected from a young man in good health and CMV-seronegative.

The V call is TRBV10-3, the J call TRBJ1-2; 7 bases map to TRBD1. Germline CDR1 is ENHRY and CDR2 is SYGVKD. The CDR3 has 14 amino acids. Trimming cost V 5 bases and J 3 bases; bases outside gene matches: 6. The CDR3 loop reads CAISQAGGYYGYTF. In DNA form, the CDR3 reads TGTGCCATCAGTCAAGCAGGGGGGTACTATGGCTACACCTTC.

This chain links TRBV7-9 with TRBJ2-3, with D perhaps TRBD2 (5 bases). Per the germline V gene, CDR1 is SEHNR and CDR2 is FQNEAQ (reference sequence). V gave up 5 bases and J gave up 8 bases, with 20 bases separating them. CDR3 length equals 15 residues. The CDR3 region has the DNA TGTGCCAGCAGCACAGAATCCCCTTTACTAGGTACGCAGTATTTT. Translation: CASSTESPLLGTQYF.

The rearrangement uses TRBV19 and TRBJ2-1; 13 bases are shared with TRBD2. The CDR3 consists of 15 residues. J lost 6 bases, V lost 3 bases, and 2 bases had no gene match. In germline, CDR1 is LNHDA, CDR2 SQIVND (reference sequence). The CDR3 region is CASSITSGGVNEQFF. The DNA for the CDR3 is TGTGCCAGTAGTATTACTAGCGGGGGGGTCAATGAGCAGTTCTTC.

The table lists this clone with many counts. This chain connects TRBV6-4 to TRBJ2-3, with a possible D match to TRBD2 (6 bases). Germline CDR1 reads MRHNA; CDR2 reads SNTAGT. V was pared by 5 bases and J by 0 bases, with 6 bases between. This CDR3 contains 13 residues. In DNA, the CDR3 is TGTGCCAGCAGTAGCGGGAGCACAGATACGCAGTATTTT. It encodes CASSSGSTDTQYF.

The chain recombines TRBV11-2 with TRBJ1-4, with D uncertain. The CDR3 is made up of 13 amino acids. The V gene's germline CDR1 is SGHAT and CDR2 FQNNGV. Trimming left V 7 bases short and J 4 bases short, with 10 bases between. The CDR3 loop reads CASTRDFNEKLFF. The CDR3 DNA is TGTGCCAGCACCCGGGATTTTAATGAAAAACTGTTTTTT.

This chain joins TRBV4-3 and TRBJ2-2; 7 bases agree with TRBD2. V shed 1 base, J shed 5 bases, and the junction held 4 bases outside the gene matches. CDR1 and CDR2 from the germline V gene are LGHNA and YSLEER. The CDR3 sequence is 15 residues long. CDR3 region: CASSQGAAGTGELFF. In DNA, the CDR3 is TGCGCCAGCAGCCAAGGGGCAGCGGGGACCGGGGAGCTGTTTTTT.

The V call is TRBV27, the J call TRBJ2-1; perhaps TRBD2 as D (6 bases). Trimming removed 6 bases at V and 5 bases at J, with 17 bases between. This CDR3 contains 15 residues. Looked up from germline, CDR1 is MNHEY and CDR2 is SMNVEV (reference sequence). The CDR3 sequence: CASSPRLVWDNEQFF. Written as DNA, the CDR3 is TGTGCCAGCAGCCCGAGACTAGTGTGGGACAATGAGCAGTTCTTC.

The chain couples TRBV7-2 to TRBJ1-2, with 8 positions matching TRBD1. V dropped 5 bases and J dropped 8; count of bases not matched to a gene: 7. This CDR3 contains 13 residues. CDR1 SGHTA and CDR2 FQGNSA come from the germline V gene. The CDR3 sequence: CASSMAGGFGYTF. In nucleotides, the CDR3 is TGTGCCAGCAGCATGGCAGGGGGCTTCGGCTACACCTTC.

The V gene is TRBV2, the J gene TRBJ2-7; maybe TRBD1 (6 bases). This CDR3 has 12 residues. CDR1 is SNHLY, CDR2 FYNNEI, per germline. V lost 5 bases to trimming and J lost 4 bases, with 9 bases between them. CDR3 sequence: CASSRQVYEQYF. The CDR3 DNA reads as TGTGCCAGCAGTAGACAGGTATACGAGCAGTACTTC.

CDR3 loop: CASSPRTSRTALMTGELFF. The CDR3 DNA reads TGTGCCAGCAGCCCTAGGACTAGCAGAACAGCCCTGATGACCGGGGAGCTGTTTTTT. The J gene is TRBJ2-2, the V gene TRBV7-9; 8 positions agree with TRBD2. Germline trimming cut 5 bases from V and 5 bases from J; bases unmatched to any gene: 19. Germline V lookup: CDR1 SEHNR, CDR2 FQNEAQ (reference sequence). This CDR3 is 19 amino acids long.

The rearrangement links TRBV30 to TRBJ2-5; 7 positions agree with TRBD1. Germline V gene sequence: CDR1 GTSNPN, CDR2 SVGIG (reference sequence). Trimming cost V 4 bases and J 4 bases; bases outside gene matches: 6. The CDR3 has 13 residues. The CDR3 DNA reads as TGTGCCTGGAAAGGGGGCGGGCGAGAGACCCAGTACTTC. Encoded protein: CAWKGGGRETQYF.

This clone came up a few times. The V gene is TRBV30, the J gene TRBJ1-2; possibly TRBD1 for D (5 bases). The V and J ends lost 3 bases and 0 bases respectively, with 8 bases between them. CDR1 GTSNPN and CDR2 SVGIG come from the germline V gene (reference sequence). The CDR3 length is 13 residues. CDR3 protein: CAWRRGPNYGYTF. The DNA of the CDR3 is TGTGCCTGGAGGCGGGGCCCTAACTATGGCTACACCTTC.

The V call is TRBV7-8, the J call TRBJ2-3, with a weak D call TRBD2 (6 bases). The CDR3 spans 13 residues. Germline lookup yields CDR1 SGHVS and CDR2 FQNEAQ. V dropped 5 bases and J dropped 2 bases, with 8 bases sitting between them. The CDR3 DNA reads TGTGCCAGCAGCGGGACTTTCACAGATACGCAGTATTTT. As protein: CASSGTFTDTQYF.

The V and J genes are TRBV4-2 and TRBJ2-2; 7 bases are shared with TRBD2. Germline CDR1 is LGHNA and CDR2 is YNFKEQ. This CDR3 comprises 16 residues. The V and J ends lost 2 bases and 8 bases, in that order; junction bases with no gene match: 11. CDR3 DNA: TGTGCCAGCAGCCAATCCCCGAGAGCGGGGAGTGGGGAGCTGTTTTTT. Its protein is CASSQSPRAGSGELFF.

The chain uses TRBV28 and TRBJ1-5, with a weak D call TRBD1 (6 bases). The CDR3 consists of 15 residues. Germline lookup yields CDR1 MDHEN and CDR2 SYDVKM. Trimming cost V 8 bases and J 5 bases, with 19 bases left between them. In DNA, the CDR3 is TGTGCCAGCGGTAGAAAAATCAGGGGAGATCAGCCCCAGCATTTT. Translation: CASGRKIRGDQPQHF.

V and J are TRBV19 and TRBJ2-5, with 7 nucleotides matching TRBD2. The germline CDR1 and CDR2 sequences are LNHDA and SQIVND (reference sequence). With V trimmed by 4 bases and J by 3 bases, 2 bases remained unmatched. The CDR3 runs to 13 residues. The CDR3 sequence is CASSRGGKETQYF. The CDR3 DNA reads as TGTGCCAGTAGTAGGGGGGGGAAAGAGACCCAGTACTTC.

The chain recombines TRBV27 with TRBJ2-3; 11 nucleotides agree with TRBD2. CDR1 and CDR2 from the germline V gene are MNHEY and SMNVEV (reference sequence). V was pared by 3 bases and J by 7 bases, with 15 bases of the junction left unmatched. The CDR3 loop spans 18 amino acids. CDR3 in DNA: TGTGCCAGCAGTTTTCTAGCGGGAGGCGCCGACCCACTAAATACGCAGTATTTT. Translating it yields CASSFLAGGADPLNTQYF.

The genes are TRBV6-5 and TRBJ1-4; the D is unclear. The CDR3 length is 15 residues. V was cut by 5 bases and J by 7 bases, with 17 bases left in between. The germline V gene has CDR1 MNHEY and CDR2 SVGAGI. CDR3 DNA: TGTGCCAGCAGTCCCCGACTAAGAAAAGGTGAAAAACTGTTTTTT. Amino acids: CASSPRLRKGEKLFF.

The CDR3 nucleotides are TGTGCCAGCAGTTACTCCGGCGCCGGGGGATCTGAAGCTTTCTTT. Translation: CASSYSGAGGSEAFF. J is TRBJ1-1 and V is TRBV6-5; D is possibly TRBD1 (5 bases). Trimming stripped 0 bases from V and 6 bases from J, with 14 bases between. CDR1 MNHEY and CDR2 SVGAGI come from the germline V gene. The CDR3 extends over 15 amino acids.

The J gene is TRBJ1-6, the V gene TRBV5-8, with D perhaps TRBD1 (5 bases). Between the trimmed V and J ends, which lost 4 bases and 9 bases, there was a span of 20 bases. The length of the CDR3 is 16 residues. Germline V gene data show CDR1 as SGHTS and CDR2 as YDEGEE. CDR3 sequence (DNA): TGTGCCAGCAGCACCCTGAGCGGGGCAGTTGTTTCACCCCTCCACTTT. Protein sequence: CASSTLSGAVVSPLHF.

The CDR3 bases are TGTGCCAGCAGTCCGCTAGCGGGGGGAAGCTCCTACAATGAGCAGTTCTTC. Translating gives CASSPLAGGSSYNEQFF. The rearrangement links TRBV27 to TRBJ2-1, with TRBD2 matching 11 bases. V was clipped by 5 bases and J by 0 bases; unmatched bases: 6. The CDR3 covers 17 residues. Germline CDR1 is MNHEY and CDR2 is SMNVEV (reference sequence).

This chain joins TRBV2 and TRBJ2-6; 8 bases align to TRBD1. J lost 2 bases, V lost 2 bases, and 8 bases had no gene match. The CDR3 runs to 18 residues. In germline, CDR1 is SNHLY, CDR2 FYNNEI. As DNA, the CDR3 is TGTGCCAGCAGTGAATATCCAGGACAGGGTACTGGGGCCAACGTCCTGACTTTC. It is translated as CASSEYPGQGTGANVLTF.

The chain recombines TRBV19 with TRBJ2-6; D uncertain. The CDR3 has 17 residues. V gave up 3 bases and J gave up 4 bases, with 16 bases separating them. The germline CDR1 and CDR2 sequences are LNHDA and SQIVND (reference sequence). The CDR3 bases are TGTGCCAGTAGTATGGGCCTTGCCTCCGCCGGGGCCAACGTCCTGACTTTC. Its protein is CASSMGLASAGANVLTF.

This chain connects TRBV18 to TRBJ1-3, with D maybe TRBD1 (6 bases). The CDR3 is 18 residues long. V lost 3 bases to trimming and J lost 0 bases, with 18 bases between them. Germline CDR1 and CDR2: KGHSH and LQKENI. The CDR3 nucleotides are TGTGCCAGCTCACCTATAACCACAGGGAGCACCTCTGGAAACACCATATATTTT. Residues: CASSPITTGSTSGNTIYF.

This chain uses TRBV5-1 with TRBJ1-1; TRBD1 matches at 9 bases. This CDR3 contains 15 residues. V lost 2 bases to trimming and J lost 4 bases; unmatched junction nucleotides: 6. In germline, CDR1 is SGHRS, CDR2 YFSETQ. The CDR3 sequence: CASSLRQGESTEAFF. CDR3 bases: TGCGCCAGCAGCTTAAGACAGGGGGAAAGCACTGAAGCTTTCTTT.

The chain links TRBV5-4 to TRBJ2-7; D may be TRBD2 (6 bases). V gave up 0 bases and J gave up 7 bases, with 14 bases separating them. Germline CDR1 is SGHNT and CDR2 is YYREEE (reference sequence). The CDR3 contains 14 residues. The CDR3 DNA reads TGTGCCAGCAGCTTGGAGGGAGGTCCTGGTGAGCAGTACTTC. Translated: CASSLEGGPGEQYF.

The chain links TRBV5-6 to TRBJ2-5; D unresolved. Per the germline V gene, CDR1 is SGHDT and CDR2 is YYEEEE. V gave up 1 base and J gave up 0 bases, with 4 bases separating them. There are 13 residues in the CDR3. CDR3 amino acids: CASSLTHQETQYF. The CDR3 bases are TGTGCCAGCAGCTTGACTCACCAAGAGACCCAGTACTTC.

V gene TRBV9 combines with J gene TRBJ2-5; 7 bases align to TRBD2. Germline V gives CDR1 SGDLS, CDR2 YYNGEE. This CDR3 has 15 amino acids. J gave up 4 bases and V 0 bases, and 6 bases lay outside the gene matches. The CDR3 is CASSVGGGSGETQYF. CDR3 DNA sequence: TGTGCCAGCAGCGTAGGGGGCGGGAGTGGAGAGACCCAGTACTTC.

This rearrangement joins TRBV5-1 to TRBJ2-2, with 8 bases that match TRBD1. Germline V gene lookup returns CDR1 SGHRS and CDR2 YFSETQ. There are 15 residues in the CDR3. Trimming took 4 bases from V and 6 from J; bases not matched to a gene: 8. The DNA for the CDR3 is TGCGCCAGCAGCGCTCAGGGGGCCTCGCCCGGGGAGCTGTTTTTT. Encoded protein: CASSAQGASPGELFF.

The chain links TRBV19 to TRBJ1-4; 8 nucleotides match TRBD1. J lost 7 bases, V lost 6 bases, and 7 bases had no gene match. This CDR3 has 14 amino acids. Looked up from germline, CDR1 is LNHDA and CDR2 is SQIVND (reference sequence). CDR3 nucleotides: TGTGCCAGTAGCCGCAGGGGGCTTGGTGAAAAACTGTTTTTT. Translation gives CASSRRGLGEKLFF.

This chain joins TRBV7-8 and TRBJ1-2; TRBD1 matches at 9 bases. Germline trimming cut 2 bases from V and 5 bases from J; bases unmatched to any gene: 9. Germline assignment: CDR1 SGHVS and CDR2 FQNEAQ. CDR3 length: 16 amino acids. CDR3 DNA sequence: TGTGCCAGCAGCTTATCCCCCGCCGGGACAGGGTATGGCTACACCTTC. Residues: CASSLSPAGTGYGYTF.